The T cell receptor (beta chain) described here comes from a study of CD8 T cells in Susac syndrome. Sequencing of TCR beta was performed on blood CD8+ and CD4+ T cells. The CD8+ and CD4+ T cells were negatively isolated, with the TEMRA cells enriched by FACS. Notes on the study in general: Acknowledgment was made by the study that its TCR sequencing and HLA analysis involved a relatively small number of individuals.

RNA, at roughly 0.45 to 1 ug, was reverse transcribed with random hexamers. Amplification of TCR beta CDR3 by immunoSEQ multiplex PCR spanned 54 Vbeta and 13 Jbeta. A single record per CDR3 protein comes from TCRdb applying MiXCR to the immunoSEQ multiplex PCR reads. The sample consists of about 140,000 distinct CDR3 sequences, 90% to 95% of them appearing once. Trimming pared 6 bases from V and 6 bases from J, leaving 15 bases between. This CDR3 comprises 14 residues. Germline V gives CDR1 MDHEN, CDR2 SYDVKM. Worth noting for this clonotype: Its antigen is currently unknown.

The sequence was obtained from a human donor with multiple sclerosis. The rearrangement uses TRBV28 and TRBJ2-1, with D maybe TRBD2 (5 bases). Sequencing was performed on CD4+ T cells from PBMCs. In DNA form, the CDR3 reads TGTGCCAGCAGCAGTGGACTGCCGGTCAATGAGCAGTTCTTC. It translates to CASSSGLPVNEQFF.